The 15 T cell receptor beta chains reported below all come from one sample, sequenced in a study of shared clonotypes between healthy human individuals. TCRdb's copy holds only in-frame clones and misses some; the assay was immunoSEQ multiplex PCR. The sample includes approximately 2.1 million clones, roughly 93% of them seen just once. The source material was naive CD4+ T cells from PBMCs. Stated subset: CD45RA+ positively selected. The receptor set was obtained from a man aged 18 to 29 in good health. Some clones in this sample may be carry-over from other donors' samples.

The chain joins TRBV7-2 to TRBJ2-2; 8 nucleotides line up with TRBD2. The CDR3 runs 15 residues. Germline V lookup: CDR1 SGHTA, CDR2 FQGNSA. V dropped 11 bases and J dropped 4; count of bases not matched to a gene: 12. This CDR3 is CAYSVWAGGTGELFF. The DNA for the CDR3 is TGTGCCTACTCGGTTTGGGCGGGAGGCACCGGGGAGCTGTTTTTT.

CDR3 coding DNA: TGCGCCAGCAAAAAACAGGGCGTCACTGAAGCTTTCTTT. Its protein product is CASKKQGVTEAFF. V usage is TRBV5-1 and J usage is TRBJ1-1, with D perhaps TRBD1 (6 bases). This CDR3 spans 13 amino acids. Trimming left V 6 bases short and J 4 bases short, with 13 bases between. CDR1 and CDR2 (germline): SGHRS, YFSETQ. Full variable domain (missing parts from reference TRBV5-1 and TRBJ1-1): KAGVTQTPRYLIKTRGQQVTLSCSPISGHRSVSWYQQTPGQGLQFLFEYFSETQRNKGNFPGRFSGRQFSNSRSEMNVSTLELGDSALYLCASKKQGVTEAFFGQGTRLTVV.

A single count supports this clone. The CDR3 coding sequence is TGTGCCAGCAGCTCAGGACAGGGGGTACAATCGCATCAGCCCCAGCATTTT. This sequence encodes CASSSGQGVQSHQPQHF. J is TRBJ1-5 and V is TRBV28, with TRBD1 identical over 10 bases. The germline gives CDR1 MDHEN, CDR2 SYDVKM. Unmatched junction bases numbered 13, after V lost 6 bases and J lost 5 bases. This CDR3 spans 17 amino acids.

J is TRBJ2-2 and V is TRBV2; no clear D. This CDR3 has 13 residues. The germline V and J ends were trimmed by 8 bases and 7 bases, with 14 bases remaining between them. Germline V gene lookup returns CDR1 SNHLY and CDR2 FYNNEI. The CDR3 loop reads CASGVVRSGELFF. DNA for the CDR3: TGTGCCAGCGGGGTAGTCAGAAGCGGGGAGCTGTTTTTT.

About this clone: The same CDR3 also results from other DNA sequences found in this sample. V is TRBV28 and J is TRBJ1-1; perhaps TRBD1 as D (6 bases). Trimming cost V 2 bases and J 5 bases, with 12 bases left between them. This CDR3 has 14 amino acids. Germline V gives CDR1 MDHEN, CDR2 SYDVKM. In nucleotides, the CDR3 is TGTGCCAGCAGTTTAAATAGGAGGGGGACTGAAGCTTTCTTT. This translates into CASSLNRRGTEAFF.

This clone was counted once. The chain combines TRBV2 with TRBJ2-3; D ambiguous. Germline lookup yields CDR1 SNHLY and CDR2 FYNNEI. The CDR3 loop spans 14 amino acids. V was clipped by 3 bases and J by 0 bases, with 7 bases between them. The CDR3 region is CASSDSRSTDTQYF. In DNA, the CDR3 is TGTGCCAGCAGTGATAGCAGGAGCACAGATACGCAGTATTTT.

This CDR3 reads CASSQTQQGAQWNEQFF. The CDR3 nucleotides read TGCGCCAGCAGCCAAACCCAACAGGGGGCACAATGGAATGAGCAGTTCTTC. The rearrangement uses TRBV4-1 and TRBJ2-1, with TRBD1 identical over 9 bases. J gave up 7 bases and V 2 bases, and 12 bases lay outside the gene matches. This CDR3 is 17 amino acids long. Germline V gene lookup returns CDR1 MGHRA and CDR2 YSYEKL.

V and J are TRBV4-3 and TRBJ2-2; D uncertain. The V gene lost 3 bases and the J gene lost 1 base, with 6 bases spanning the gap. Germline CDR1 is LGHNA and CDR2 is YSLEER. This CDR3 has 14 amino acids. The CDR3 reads CASSHAENTGELFF. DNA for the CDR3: TGCGCCAGCAGCCATGCGGAGAACACCGGGGAGCTGTTTTTT.

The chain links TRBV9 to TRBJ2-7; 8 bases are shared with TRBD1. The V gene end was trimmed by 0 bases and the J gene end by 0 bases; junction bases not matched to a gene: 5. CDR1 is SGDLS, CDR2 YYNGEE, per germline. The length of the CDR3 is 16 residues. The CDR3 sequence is CASSVATGGPSYEQYF. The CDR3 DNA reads TGTGCCAGCAGCGTAGCTACAGGGGGTCCCTCCTACGAGCAGTACTTC.

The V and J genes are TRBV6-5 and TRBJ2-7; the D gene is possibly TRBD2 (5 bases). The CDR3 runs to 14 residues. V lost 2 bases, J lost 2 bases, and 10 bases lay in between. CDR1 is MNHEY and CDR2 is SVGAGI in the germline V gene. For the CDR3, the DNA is TGTGCCAGCAGTTACGCGGTGGGAGCCTACGAGCAGTACTTC. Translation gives CASSYAVGAYEQYF.

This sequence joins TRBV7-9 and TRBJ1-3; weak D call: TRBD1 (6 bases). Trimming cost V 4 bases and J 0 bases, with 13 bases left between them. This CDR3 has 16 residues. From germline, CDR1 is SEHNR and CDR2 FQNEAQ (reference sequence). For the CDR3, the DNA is TGTGCCAGCAGCTACGGACAGATGATCTCTGGAAACACCATATATTTT. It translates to CASSYGQMISGNTIYF.

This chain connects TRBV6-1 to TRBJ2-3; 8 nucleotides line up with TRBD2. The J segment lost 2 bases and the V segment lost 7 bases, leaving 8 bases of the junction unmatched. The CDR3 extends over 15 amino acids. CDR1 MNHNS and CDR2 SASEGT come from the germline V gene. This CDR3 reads CASTRTSSLTDTQYF. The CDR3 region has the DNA TGTGCCAGCACCCGGACTAGCTCCCTCACAGATACGCAGTATTTT.

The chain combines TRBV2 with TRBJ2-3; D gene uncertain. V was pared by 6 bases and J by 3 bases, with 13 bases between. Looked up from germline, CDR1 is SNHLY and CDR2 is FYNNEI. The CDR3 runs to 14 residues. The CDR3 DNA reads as TGTGCCAGCAGGGACCCTCCCAGGACAGATACGCAGTATTTT. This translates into CASRDPPRTDTQYF.

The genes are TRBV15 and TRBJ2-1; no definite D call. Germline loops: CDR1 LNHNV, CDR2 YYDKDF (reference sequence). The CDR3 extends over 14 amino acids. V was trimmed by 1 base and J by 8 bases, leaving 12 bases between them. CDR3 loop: CATSRGGSRDEQFF. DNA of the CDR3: TGTGCCACCAGCAGAGGTGGTAGCCGCGATGAGCAGTTCTTC.

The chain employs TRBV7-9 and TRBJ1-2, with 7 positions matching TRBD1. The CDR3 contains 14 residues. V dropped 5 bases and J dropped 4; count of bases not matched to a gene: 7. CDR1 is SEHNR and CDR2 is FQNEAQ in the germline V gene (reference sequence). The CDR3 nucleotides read TGTGCCAGCAGCACCCTACAGGGGAGCTATGGCTACACCTTC. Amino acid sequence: CASSTLQGSYGYTF.